Detailed here is one T cell receptor beta chain. This likely comes from a read error, as the CDR3 has no conserved phenylalanine or tryptophan at its end. TCRbeta libraries were built with three rounds of nested PCR, modified from ARM-PCR. A single record per CDR3 protein comes from TCRdb applying MiXCR to the multiplex PCR reads. The repertoire has roughly 43,000 distinct CDR3 sequences, 60% of them found once; the top ten carry 45%. The source of the sample is a study of tumor and adjacent non-tumor tissue in lung cancer. This CDR3 has 13 amino acids. Germline CDR1 and CDR2: SQVTM and ANQGSEA. Trimming removed 5 bases from V and 11 bases from J; junction bases left unmatched: 9. RNA was extracted from bulk tissue without any cell sorting. This non-tumor lung sample came from over 3 cm beyond the tumor edge. Chemotherapy-naive patients with new lung cancer underwent thoracic surgery in China, August–late 2014.

The specimen sequenced was distant non-tumor lung tissue. The chain couples TRBV29-1 to TRBJ1-6; 7 bases line up with TRBD1. This receptor was taken from a man aged 50 to 60 with non-small cell lung cancer. The CDR3 DNA reads as TGCAGCGTTCGACAGGGATGGAATCCACCCCTCCACTAT. Its translation: CSVRQGWNPPLHY.